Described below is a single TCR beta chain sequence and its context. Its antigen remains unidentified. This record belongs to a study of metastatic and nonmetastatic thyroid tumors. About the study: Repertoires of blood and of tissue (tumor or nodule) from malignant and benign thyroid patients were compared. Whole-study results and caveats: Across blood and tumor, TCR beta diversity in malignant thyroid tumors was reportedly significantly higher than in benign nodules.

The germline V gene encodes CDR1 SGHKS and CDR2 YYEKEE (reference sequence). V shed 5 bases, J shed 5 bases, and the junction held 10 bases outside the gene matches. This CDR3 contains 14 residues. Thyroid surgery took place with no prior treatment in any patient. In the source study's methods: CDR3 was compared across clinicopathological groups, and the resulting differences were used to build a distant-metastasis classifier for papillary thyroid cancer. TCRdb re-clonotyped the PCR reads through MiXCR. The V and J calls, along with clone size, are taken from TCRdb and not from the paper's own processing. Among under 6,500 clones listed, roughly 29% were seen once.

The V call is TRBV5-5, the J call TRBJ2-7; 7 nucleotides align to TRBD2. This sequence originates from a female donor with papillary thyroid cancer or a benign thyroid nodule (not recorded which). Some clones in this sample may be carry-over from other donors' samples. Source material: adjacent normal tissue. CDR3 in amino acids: CASSFLGGYNEQYF. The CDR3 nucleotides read TGTGCCAGCAGTTTCTTGGGGGGGTACAACGAGCAGTACTTC.